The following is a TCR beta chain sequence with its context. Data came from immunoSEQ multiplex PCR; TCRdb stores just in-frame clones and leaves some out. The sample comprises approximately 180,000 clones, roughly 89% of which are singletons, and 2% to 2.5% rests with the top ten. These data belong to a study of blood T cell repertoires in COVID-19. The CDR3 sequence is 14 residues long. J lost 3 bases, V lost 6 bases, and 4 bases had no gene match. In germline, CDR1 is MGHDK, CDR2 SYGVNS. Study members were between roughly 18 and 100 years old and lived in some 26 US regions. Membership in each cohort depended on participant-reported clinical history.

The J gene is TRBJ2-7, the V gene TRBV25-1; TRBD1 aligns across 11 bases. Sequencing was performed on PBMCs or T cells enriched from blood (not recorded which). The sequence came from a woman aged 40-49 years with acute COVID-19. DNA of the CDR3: TGTGCCAGCAGCCGCGGGACAGGGGGCTACGAGCAGTACTTC. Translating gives CASSRGTGGYEQYF.